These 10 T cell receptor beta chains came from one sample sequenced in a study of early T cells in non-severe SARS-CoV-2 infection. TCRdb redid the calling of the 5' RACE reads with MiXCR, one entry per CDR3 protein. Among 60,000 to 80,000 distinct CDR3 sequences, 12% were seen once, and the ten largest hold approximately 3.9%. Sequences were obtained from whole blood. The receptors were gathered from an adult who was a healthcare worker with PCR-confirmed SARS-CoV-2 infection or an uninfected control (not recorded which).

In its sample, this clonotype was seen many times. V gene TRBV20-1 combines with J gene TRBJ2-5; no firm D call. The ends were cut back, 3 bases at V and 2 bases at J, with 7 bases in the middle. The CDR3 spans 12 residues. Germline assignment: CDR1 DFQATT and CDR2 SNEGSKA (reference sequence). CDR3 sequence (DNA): TGCAGTGCTAGCGGAAAACAAGAGACCCAGTACTTC. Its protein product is CSASGKQETQYF.

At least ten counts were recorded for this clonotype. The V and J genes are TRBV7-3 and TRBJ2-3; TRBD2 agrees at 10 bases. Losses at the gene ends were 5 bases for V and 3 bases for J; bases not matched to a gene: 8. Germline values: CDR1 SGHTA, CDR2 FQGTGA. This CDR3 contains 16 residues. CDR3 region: CASSPSGRGRTDTQYF. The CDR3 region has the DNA TGTGCCAGCAGCCCTAGCGGGAGAGGACGTACAGATACGCAGTATTTT. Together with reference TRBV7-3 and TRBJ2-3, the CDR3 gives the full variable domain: GAGVSQTPSNKVTEKGKYVELRCDPISGHTALYWYRQSLGQGPEFLIYFQGTGAADDSGLPNDRFFAVRPEGSVSTLKIQRTERGDSAVYLCASSPSGRGRTDTQYFGPGTRLTVL.

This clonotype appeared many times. The CDR3 nucleotides read TGCAGTGCTAGAGATGTTTCTGCGAGCTCCTACAATGAGCAGTTCTTC. Protein: CSARDVSASSYNEQFF. The chain couples TRBV20-1 to TRBJ2-1, with D unclear. Germline V gene data show CDR1 as DFQATT and CDR2 as SNEGSKA (reference sequence). The CDR3 runs to 16 residues. V was clipped by 0 bases and J by 0 bases, with 12 bases between them.

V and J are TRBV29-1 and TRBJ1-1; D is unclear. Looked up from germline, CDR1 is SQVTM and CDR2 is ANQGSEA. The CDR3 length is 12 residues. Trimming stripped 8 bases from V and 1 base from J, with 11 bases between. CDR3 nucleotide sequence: TGCAGCCTGGGCCCGGAGAACACTGAAGCTTTCTTT. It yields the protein CSLGPENTEAFF.

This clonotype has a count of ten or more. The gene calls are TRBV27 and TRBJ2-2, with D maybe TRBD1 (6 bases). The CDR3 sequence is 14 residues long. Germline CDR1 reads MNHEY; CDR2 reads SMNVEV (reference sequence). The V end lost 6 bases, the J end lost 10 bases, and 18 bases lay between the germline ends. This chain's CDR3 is CASSLLGATEELFF. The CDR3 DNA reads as TGTGCCAGCAGCCTCTTGGGGGCCACGGAGGAGCTGTTTTTT.

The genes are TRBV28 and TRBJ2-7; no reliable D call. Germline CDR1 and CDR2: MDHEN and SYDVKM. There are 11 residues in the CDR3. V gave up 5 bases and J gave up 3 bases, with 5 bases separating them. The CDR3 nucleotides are TGTGCCAGCAGTGTCTTCTACGAGCAGTACTTC. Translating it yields CASSVFYEQYF. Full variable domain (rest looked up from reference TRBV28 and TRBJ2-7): DVKVTQSSRYLVKRTGEKVFLECVQDMDHENMFWYRQDPGLGLRLIYFSYDVKMKEKGDIPEGYSVSREKKERFSLILESASTNQTSMYLCASSVFYEQYFGPGTRLTVT.

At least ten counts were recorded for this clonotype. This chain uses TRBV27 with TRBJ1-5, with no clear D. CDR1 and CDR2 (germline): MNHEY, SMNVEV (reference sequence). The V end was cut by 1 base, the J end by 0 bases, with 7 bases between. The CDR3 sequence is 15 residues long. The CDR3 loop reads CASSLFGHSNQPQHF. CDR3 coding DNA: TGTGCCAGCAGTTTATTTGGCCATAGCAATCAGCCCCAGCATTTT.

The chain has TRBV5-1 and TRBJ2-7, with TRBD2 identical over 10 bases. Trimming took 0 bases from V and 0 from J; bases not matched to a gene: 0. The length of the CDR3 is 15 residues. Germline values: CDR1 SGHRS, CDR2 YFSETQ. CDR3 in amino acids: CASSLGLAGSYEQYF. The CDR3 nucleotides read TGCGCCAGCAGCTTGGGACTAGCGGGCTCCTACGAGCAGTACTTC.

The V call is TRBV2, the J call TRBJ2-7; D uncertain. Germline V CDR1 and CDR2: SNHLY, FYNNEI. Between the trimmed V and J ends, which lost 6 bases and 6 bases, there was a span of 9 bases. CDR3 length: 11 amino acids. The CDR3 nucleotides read TGTGCCAGCAGCGTATCTCGCGAGCAGTACTTC. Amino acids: CASSVSREQYF.

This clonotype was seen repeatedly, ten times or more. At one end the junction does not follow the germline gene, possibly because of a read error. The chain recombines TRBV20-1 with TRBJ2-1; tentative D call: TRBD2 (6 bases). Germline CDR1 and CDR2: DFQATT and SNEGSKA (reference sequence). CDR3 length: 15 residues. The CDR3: CSARDPGTRFNEQLF. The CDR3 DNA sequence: TGCAGTGCTAGGGATCCCGGGACTCGTTTTAATGAGCAGCTCTTC.